The rows below give T cell receptor beta chains drawn from one sample of a study of blood T cell repertoires in COVID-19. Sequencing was performed with immunoSEQ multiplex PCR; in TCRdb, only in-frame clones are kept and a portion is missing. The sample has 200,000 or so clones, around 85% seen once. Sequencing was done on a sample of PBMCs or T cells enriched from blood (not recorded which). Receptors were obtained from a woman aged 35 to 49 with acute COVID-19. Each CDR3 is given with its conserved first and last residue. A D gene is named only where the DNA matches it firmly. Rows may omit the clone size; those that give it use once, few, many or a size class.

J gene | clone size | V gene | D gene | CDR3 DNA | CDR3 protein
TRBJ2-7 | . | TRBV11-2 | . | TGTGCCAGCAGCTTCGGGGGCTACGAGCAGTACTTC | CASSFGGYEQYF
TRBJ2-7 | . | TRBV7-6 | TRBD2 | TGTGCCAGCAGCTTAGCGGGGACTAGCTCCGAGCAGTACTTC | CASSLAGTSSEQYF
TRBJ2-1 | once | TRBV5-1 | . | TGCGCCAGCAGCATTCCGGGACAAGGCCAAGATGAGCAGTTCTTC | CASSIPGQGQDEQFF
TRBJ2-3 | once | TRBV7-2 | TRBD2 | TGTGCCAGCAGTTTTAGCGGGGGCACAGATACGCAGTATTTT | CASSFSGGTDTQYF
TRBJ2-1 | few | TRBV28 | TRBD1 | TGTGCCAGCCGTACCCCACCCGGGACAGGGGACCACAATGAGCAGTTCTTC | CASRTPPGTGDHNEQFF
TRBJ2-3 | . | TRBV7-9 | TRBD2 | TGTGCCAGCAGGATCGGGACTAGCGGGAGTGATACGCAGTATTTT | CASRIGTSGSDTQYF
TRBJ2-2 | . | TRBV24-1 | TRBD2 | TGTGCCACCAGTTCGGCGGGAGCCAACACCGGGGAGCTGTTTTTT | CATSSAGANTGELFF
TRBJ2-3 | . | TRBV24-1 | TRBD2 | TGTGCCACCAGTGATCCCCCTGGGACTAAGCGCGTCGGGAGCACAGATACGCAGTATTTT | CATSDPPGTKRVGSTDTQYF
TRBJ2-2 | . | TRBV7-9 | TRBD1 | TGTGCCAGCAGCAGAGACAGGGGGCGGTACACCGGGGAGCTGTTTTTT | CASSRDRGRYTGELFF
TRBJ1-2 | . | TRBV7-2 | . | TGTGCCAGCAGCTTAGACCGGGAGAACTATGGCTACACCTTC | CASSLDRENYGYTF
TRBJ2-7 | . | TRBV19 | TRBD2 | TGTGCCAGTAGTCGGTCCAGCGGGAGGGCCTACGAGCAGTACTTC | CASSRSSGRAYEQYF
TRBJ1-3 | medium-sized | TRBV10-3 | . | TGTGCCACGGGGGGTACTGGAAACACCATATATTTT | CATGGTGNTIYF
TRBJ1-2 | . | TRBV28 | . | TGTGCCAGCGGTGTGGGCGGCTACACCTTC | CASGVGGYTF
TRBJ2-3 | . | TRBV18 | TRBD2 | TGTGCCAGCTCCCCGACTAGCGGGGTCACAGATACGCAGTATTTT | CASSPTSGVTDTQYF
TRBJ1-2 | . | TRBV19 | . | TGTGCCAGTAGTATCTCCAGGGCTAGGAACTATGGCTACACCTTC | CASSISRARNYGYTF
TRBJ1-5 | . | TRBV19 | . | TGTGCCAGTAATGAGAGTTATCAGCCCCAGCATTTT | CASNESYQPQHF
TRBJ2-7 | . | TRBV5-1 | . | TGCGCCAGCAGCCCCGCGACAGTCCGATCCGAGCAGTACTTC | CASSPATVRSEQYF
TRBJ2-1 | . | TRBV7-3 | TRBD2 | TGTGCCAGCAGCCTAGCGGCGAAAGGCGAGCAGTTCTTC | CASSLAAKGEQFF
TRBJ2-7 | . | TRBV6-2/TRBV6-3 | TRBD2 | TGTGCCAGCAGTTACGGGACTAGCTACGAGCAGTACTTC | CASSYGTSYEQYF
TRBJ2-1 | . | TRBV4-3 | TRBD2 | TGCGCCAGCAGCCAAGACCCTAGCGGGGTTCAATACAATGAGCAGTTCTTC | CASSQDPSGVQYNEQFF
TRBJ2-7 | . | TRBV5-1 | . | TGCGCCAGCAGCTTAACCGGGACAACCTACGAGCAGTACTTC | CASSLTGTTYEQYF
TRBJ1-5 | . | TRBV10-3 | . | TGTGCCATCAGTGAGGGGGGGTCGGGCAATCAGCCCCAGCATTTT | CAISEGGSGNQPQHF
TRBJ2-2 | . | TRBV28 | . | TGTGCCGGACAGATTAACGGAGGGGAGCTGTTTTTT | CAGQINGGELFF
TRBJ2-2 | . | TRBV30 | TRBD1 | TGTGCCTGGAGTGGGGACAGGGGGAACACCGGGGAGCTGTTTTTT | CAWSGDRGNTGELFF
TRBJ1-4 | once | TRBV28 | . | TGTGCCAGCATGGAGGAAAAACTGTTTTTT | CASMEEKLFF
TRBJ2-2 | . | TRBV15 | . | TGTGCCACCAGCAGAGGGGCCCGGGACAAGGGGGTGAACGGGGAGCTGTTTTTT | CATSRGARDKGVNGELFF
TRBJ2-7 | few | TRBV2 | . | TGTGCCAGCAGTGAGCGGGGTGCCTACGAGCAGTACTTC | CASSERGAYEQYF
TRBJ1-4 | . | TRBV6-6 | TRBD1 | TGTGCCAGCAAGGGGGAACAGGGGGCCGAAAAACTGTTTTTT | CASKGEQGAEKLFF
TRBJ2-1 | . | TRBV6-4 | TRBD2 | TGTGCCAGCAAAACTAGCGGGAGGGACAATGAGCAGTTCTTC | CASKTSGRDNEQFF
TRBJ1-2 | once | TRBV18 | TRBD1 | TGTGCCAGCTCCCAGGGGGTTAACTATGGCTACACCTTC | CASSQGVNYGYTF
TRBJ1-2 | . | TRBV4-2 | . | TGTGCCAGCAGCCCGCTGTTGACAGCTAACTATGGCTACACCTTC | CASSPLLTANYGYTF
TRBJ1-2 | few | TRBV9 | . | TGTGCCAGCAAGGGGGACGGAGGCTACACCTTC | CASKGDGGYTF
TRBJ2-7 | few | TRBV6-5 | . | TGTGCCAGCAGTTACTCTCGGCTTGGGCCCTACGAGCAGTACTTC | CASSYSRLGPYEQYF
TRBJ2-2 | . | TRBV4-1 | TRBD2 | TGCGCCAGCAGCCAAGGACCACTAGCGGTTAAGAACACCGGGGAGCTGTTTTTT | CASSQGPLAVKNTGELFF
TRBJ1-5 | few | TRBV2 | . | TGTGCCAGCAGTTCGGGTTTTGGACAGCCCCAGCATTTT | CASSSGFGQPQHF